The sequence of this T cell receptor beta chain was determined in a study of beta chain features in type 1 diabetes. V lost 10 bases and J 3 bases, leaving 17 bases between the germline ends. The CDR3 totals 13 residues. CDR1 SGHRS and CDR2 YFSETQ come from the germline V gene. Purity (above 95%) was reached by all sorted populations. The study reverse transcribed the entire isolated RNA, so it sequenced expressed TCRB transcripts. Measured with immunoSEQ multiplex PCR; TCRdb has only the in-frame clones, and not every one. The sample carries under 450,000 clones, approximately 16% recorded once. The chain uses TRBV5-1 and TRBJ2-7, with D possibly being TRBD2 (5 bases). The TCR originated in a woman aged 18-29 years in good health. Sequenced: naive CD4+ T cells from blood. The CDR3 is CAGDRRPLYEQYF. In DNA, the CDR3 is TGCGCCGGAGACCGGAGGCCCCTCTACGAGCAGTACTTC.